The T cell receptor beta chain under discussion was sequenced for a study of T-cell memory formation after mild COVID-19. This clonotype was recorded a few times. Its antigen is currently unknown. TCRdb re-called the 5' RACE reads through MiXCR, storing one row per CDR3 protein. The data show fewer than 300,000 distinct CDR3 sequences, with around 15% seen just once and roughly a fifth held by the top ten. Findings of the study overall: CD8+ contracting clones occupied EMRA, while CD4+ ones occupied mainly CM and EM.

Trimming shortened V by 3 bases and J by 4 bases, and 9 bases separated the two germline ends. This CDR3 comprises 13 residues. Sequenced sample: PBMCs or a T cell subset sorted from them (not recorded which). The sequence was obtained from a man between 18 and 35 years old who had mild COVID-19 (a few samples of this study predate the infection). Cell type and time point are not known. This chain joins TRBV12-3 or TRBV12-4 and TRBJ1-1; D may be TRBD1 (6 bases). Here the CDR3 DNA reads TGTGCCAGCAGTTTGAAGGGGGGCACTGAAGCTTTCTTT. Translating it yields CASSLKGGTEAFF.